Each of the 7 T cell receptor beta chains below was sequenced from the same sample in a study of blood T cells in healthy people across ages. The use of a sample-barcoded 5' primer and a J-beta primer mix characterized a second PCR of about 7 to 12 cycles. Each CDR3 protein gets one entry after TCRdb re-called the 5' RACE reads with MiXCR. In the table there are about 570,000 distinct CDR3 sequences, 25% to 30% of which are singletons. Sequencing was performed on blood. The receptors were gathered from a woman in her seventies in good health.

The rearrangement uses TRBV29-1 and TRBJ1-2; D is unresolved. This CDR3 has 14 amino acids. Germline CDR1 SQVTM, CDR2 ANQGSEA. Trimming took 3 bases from V and 0 from J, leaving 11 bases between them. This chain's CDR3 is CSVDKAQANYGYTF. CDR3 DNA sequence: TGCAGCGTTGACAAGGCTCAGGCTAACTATGGCTACACCTTC.

The chain is built from TRBV5-1 and TRBJ1-1; the D gene is possibly TRBD1 (5 bases). This CDR3 region has 13 residues. Between the trimmed V and J ends, which lost 1 base and 4 bases, there was a span of 8 bases. Germline V gene data show CDR1 as SGHRS and CDR2 as YFSETQ. In nucleotides, the CDR3 is TGCGCCAGCAGCTTGAAAAGGGGCACTGAAGCTTTCTTT. It is translated as CASSLKRGTEAFF.

The CDR3 DNA reads as TGCAGCGTTGCGGAGGGACCCAACTACGAGCAGTACTTC. This codes for CSVAEGPNYEQYF. This rearrangement joins TRBV29-1 to TRBJ2-7, with TRBD2 as a possible D gene (6 bases). V lost 4 bases to trimming and J lost 3 bases, with 13 bases between them. The CDR3 sequence is 13 residues long. Germline CDR1 reads SQVTM; CDR2 reads ANQGSEA.

The rearrangement links TRBV28 to TRBJ2-7, with D possibly TRBD1 on 8 matching bases. With 6 bases removed from V and 4 bases from J, the gap between germline ends came to 19 bases. This CDR3 has 15 amino acids. Looked up from germline, CDR1 is MDHEN and CDR2 is SYDVKM. The CDR3 DNA is TGTGCCAGCAGCCCGGGGGGACAGGTTCGATACGAGCAGTACTTC. Its translation is CASSPGGQVRYEQYF.

The table lists this clonotype with a few counts. V and J are TRBV20-1 and TRBJ2-7, with D possibly matching TRBD2 (7 bases). The germline V gene has CDR1 DFQATT and CDR2 SNEGSKA (reference sequence). The CDR3 is 13 amino acids. CDR3 loop: CSDRAGEGYEQYF. The DNA for the CDR3 is TGCAGCGATAGGGCAGGGGAGGGCTACGAGCAGTACTTC.

The V call is TRBV9, the J call TRBJ1-3; the match to TRBD1 covers 11 bases. The CDR3 runs to 16 residues. CDR1 and CDR2 (germline): SGDLS, YYNGEE. J lost 4 bases, V lost 1 base, and 4 bases had no gene match. CDR3 loop: CASSVRGQGGGNTIYF. The DNA of the CDR3 is TGTGCCAGCAGCGTACGGGGACAGGGGGGAGGAAACACCATATATTTT.

The chain is built from TRBV6-6 and TRBJ1-2; a possible D gene is TRBD1 (5 bases). CDR1 MNHNY and CDR2 SVGAGI come from the germline V gene (reference sequence). The CDR3 extends over 14 amino acids. V lost 7 bases, J lost 4 bases, and 16 bases lay in between. The CDR3 reads CASIQDTLPYGYTF. The CDR3 region has the DNA TGTGCCAGCATCCAGGACACACTACCCTATGGCTACACCTTC.